This T cell receptor (beta chain) originates from a study of CD8+ T cells in alopecia areata. Sorting of CD4+ and CD8+ T cells was performed on PBMCs. In regard to this clone: The antigen remains undetermined.

cDNA prepared by RNA extraction and subsequent reverse transcription served as the template for sequencing. Assay: immunoSEQ multiplex PCR; the TCRdb copy retains only in-frame clones and omits some. The table records about 120,000 clones, about 61% of them present only once. This CDR3 is built from 15 residues. V was trimmed by 4 bases and J by 0 bases, leaving 12 bases between them. The germline gives CDR1 SGHNT, CDR2 YYREEE (reference sequence). The study, taken as a whole, reports: Relative to mice, TCR sharing across patients was less clear, a difference possibly HLA-related. Resident alphabeta T cells of normal skin are also sequenced in scalp samples. Especially in alopecia totalis/universalis, lesional scalp showed greater clonality than normal scalp did.

The genes are TRBV5-4 and TRBJ2-3; weak D call: TRBD2 (5 bases). The source material was CD4+ T cells sorted from blood. This TCR was sampled from a human donor in good health. The CDR3 DNA sequence: TGTGCCAGCAGCCGGCGGGCTCCGAGCACAGATACGCAGTATTTT. Translation gives CASSRRAPSTDTQYF.